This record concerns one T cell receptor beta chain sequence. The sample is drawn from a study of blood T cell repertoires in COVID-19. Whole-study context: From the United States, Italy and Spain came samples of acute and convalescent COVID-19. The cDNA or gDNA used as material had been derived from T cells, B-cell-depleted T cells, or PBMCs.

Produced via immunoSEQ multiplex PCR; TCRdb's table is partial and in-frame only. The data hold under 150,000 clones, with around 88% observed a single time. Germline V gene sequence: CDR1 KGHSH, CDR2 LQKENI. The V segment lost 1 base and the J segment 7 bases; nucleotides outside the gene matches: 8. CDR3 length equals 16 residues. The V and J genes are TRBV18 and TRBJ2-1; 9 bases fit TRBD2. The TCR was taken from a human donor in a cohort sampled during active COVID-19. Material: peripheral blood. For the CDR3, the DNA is TGTGCCAGCTCACCACAGAGACTAGCGGCCGAGAATGAGCAGTTCTTC. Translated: CASSPQRLAAENEQFF.